Each of the 11 T cell receptor beta chains below was sequenced from the same sample in a study of shared clonotypes between healthy human individuals. Libraries were prepared by immunoSEQ multiplex PCR; TCRdb keeps only in-frame clonotypes and omits some of them. The sample consists of some 2,400,000 clones, approximately 94% of them appearing once. The sample was naive CD4+ T cells sorted from blood. As for subset: CD45RA+ positively selected. All receptors come from a man aged 18 to 29 in good health.

The rearrangement links TRBV18 to TRBJ1-2; D perhaps matches TRBD1 (5 bases). The V end lost 0 bases, the J end lost 4 bases, and 9 bases lay between the germline ends. Per germline, CDR1 KGHSH and CDR2 LQKENI. This CDR3 is built from 14 residues. CDR3 bases: TGTGCCAGCTCACCACCGAATACAGGCTATGGCTACACCTTC. It specifies CASSPPNTGYGYTF.

Comments on this clone: Other DNA sequences in the same sample also yield this CDR3. J is TRBJ2-3 and V is TRBV7-9; D is perhaps TRBD1 (5 bases). From germline, CDR1 is SEHNR and CDR2 FQNEAQ (reference sequence). V dropped 3 bases and J dropped 0 bases, with 7 bases sitting between them. There are 14 residues in the CDR3. CDR3 in amino acids: CASSLGLSTDTQYF. The CDR3 DNA reads TGTGCCAGCAGCTTGGGGCTCAGCACAGATACGCAGTATTTT.

In DNA form, the CDR3 reads TGTGCCAGCAGGGATCGCACTAGCGGGGGGAGCATTCAGTACTTC. Amino acid sequence: CASRDRTSGGSIQYF. The chain has TRBV6-5 and TRBJ2-4; 12 nucleotides align to TRBD2. The CDR3 has 15 residues. Germline CDR1 is MNHEY and CDR2 is SVGAGI. V lost 6 bases and J lost 9; bases outside the gene matches: 9.

This sequence joins TRBV25-1 and TRBJ1-6, with a tentative D call TRBD1 (5 bases). Germline CDR1 is MGHDK and CDR2 is SYGVNS. This CDR3 is 14 amino acids long. The ends were cut back, 2 bases at V and 10 bases at J, with 12 bases in the middle. The CDR3: CASSEVQGRSPLHF. Written as DNA, the CDR3 is TGTGCCAGCAGTGAAGTCCAGGGACGGTCACCCCTCCACTTT.

V usage is TRBV5-1 and J usage is TRBJ2-3; D call uncertain. From germline, CDR1 is SGHRS and CDR2 YFSETQ. The V end lost 0 bases, the J end lost 4 bases, and 9 bases lay between the germline ends. This CDR3 region has 14 residues. CDR3 region: CASSLATPPDTQYF. Here the CDR3 DNA reads TGCGCCAGCAGCTTGGCTACCCCGCCAGATACGCAGTATTTT.

This chain links TRBV7-2 with TRBJ2-7; D call uncertain. Germline CDR1 reads SGHTA; CDR2 reads FQGNSA. CDR3 length: 13 amino acids. V was clipped by 5 bases and J by 2 bases, with 10 bases between them. The CDR3 DNA is TGTGCCAGCAGCCGTAGGGCCCCCTACGAGCAGTACTTC. It codes for CASSRRAPYEQYF. The variable domain in full, completed from reference TRBV7-2 and TRBJ2-7, reads GAGVSQSPSNKVTEKGKDVELRCDPISGHTALYWYRQSLGQGLEFLIYFQGNSAPDKSGLPSDRFSAERTGGSVSTLTIQRTQQEDSAVYLCASSRRAPYEQYFGPGTRLTVT.

The J gene is TRBJ1-2, the V gene TRBV6-1; TRBD1 aligns across 8 bases. This CDR3 comprises 14 residues. Germline-derived CDR1 and CDR2 are MNHNS and SASEGT. V was clipped by 4 bases and J by 6 bases; unmatched bases: 7. The CDR3 nucleotides are TGTGCCAGCAGTGGACGACAGGGGTTAGATGGCTACACCTTC. Translated, it gives CASSGRQGLDGYTF.

The V gene is TRBV11-2, the J gene TRBJ2-1, with D possibly being TRBD1 (6 bases). Germline CDR1 reads SGHAT; CDR2 reads FQNNGV. Trimming stripped 5 bases from V and 9 bases from J, with 14 bases between. The CDR3 length is 13 residues. The CDR3 is CASSPIQGSEQFF. The CDR3 region has the DNA TGTGCCAGCAGCCCCATACAGGGTAGTGAGCAGTTCTTC.

As for this clone: Other DNA sequences of this sample code for an identical CDR3. The chain employs TRBV11-3 and TRBJ2-1, with D hard to call. Germline CDR1 SGHNT, CDR2 YENEEA. This CDR3 is built from 14 residues. The V gene lost 3 bases and the J gene lost 4 bases, with 10 bases spanning the gap. The CDR3 sequence is CASSLDSGYNEQFF. CDR3 in DNA: TGTGCCAGCAGCTTGGATAGTGGGTACAATGAGCAGTTCTTC.

The chain combines TRBV19 with TRBJ2-2; D might be TRBD2 (5 bases). V lost 6 bases and J 10 bases, leaving 15 bases between the germline ends. This CDR3 contains 13 residues. Per germline, CDR1 LNHDA and CDR2 SQIVND (reference sequence). The CDR3 is CASRGEEREELFF. CDR3 bases: TGTGCCAGTAGGGGAGAGGAGAGGGAGGAGCTGTTTTTT.

The chain combines TRBV30 with TRBJ1-1; weak D call: TRBD1 (6 bases). CDR3 length: 16 amino acids. Trimming pared 0 bases from V and 3 bases from J, leaving 17 bases between. Germline CDR1 reads GTSNPN; CDR2 reads SVGIG (reference sequence). CDR3 region: CAWSVPGGRGYTEAFF. CDR3 sequence (DNA): TGTGCCTGGAGTGTACCGGGTGGCAGGGGCTACACTGAAGCTTTCTTT.